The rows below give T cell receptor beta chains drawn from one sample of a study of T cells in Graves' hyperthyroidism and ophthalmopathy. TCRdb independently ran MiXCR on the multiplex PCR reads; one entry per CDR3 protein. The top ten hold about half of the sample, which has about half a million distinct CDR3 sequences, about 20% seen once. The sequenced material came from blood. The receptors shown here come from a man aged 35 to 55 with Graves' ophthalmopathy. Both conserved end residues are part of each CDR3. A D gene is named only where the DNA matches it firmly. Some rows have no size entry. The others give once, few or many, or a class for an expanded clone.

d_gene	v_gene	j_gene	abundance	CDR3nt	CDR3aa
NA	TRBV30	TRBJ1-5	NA	TGTCCCTGGAGTGTGCCGGGAGGGTGGCGCAATCAGCCCCAGCATTTT	CPWSVPGGWRNQPQHF
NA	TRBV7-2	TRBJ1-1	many	TGTGCCAGCAGTAAACAGGGTCTGAACACTGAAGCTTTCTTT	CASSKQGLNTEAFF
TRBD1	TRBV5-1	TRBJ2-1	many	TGCGCCAGCTCACCGGGACAGACCTACAATGAGCAGTTCTTC	CASSPGQTYNEQFF
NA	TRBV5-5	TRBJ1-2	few	TGTGCCAGCAGCTTACAGTATGGCTACACCTTC	CASSLQYGYTF
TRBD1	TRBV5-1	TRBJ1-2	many	TGCGCCAGCAGCCCGGGACAGCATGGCTACACCTTC	CASSPGQHGYTF
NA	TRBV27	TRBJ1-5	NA	TGTGCCAGCAGCTTGGGTCGGTTTAATCAGCCCCAGCATTTT	CASSLGRFNQPQHF
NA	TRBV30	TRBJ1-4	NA	TGTGCCTGGAGTGTACGGACTAATGAAAAACCGTTTTTT	CAWSVRTNEKPFF
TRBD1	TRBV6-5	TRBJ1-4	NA	TGTGCCAGCAGTTATTGGGGGACAGGGAATGAAAAACTGTTTTTT	CASSYWGTGNEKLFF
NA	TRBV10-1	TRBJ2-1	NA	TGCGCGGCTCCCTTTCTAGGAGTGGCTCACAATGAGCAGTTCTTC	CAAPFLGVAHNEQFF
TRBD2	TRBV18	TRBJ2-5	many	TGTGCCAGCTCTCTCCAGACTAGCTCAGAGACCCAGTACTTC	CASSLQTSSETQYF
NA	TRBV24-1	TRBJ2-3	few	TGTGCCACCTCCCTCGGGGTTACGCAGTATTTT	CATSLGVTQYF
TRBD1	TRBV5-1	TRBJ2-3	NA	TGCGCCAGCAGCCACGGGACAGGGGGCGCCCCAGATACGCAGTATTTT	CASSHGTGGAPDTQYF
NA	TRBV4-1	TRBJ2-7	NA	TGCGCCAGCAGCCCCGGAGACAGGCCCACGGAGCAGTACTTC	CASSPGDRPTEQYF
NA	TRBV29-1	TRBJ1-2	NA	TGCAGCGTTGAAGAGAACTATGGCTACACCTTC	CSVEENYGYTF
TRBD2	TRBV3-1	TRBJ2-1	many	TGTGCCAGCAGCCTCGTGACTAGCCTAGCGGGGGGTGAGCAGTTCTTC	CASSLVTSLAGGEQFF
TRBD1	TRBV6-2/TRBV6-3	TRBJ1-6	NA	TGTGCCAGCAGTTACGACAGGGCGCGGGATAATTCACCCCTCCACTTT	CASSYDRARDNSPLHF
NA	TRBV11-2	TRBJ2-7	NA	TGTGCCAGCAGCCGCACGACAGGTTACGGCTACGAGCAGTACTTC	CASSRTTGYGYEQYF
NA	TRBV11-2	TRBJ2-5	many	TGTGCCAGCAGCTCCAGGACAGACTCTCTCTCGATCCAAGAGACCCAGTACTTC	CASSSRTDSLSIQETQYF
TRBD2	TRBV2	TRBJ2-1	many	TGTGCCAGCAGGGGGACTAGCCGTTACAATGAGCAGTTCTTC	CASRGTSRYNEQFF
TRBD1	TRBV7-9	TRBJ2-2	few	TGTGCCAGCAGCGGCACCTTACAGGGGCCCGGGCCCAGCGGGGAGCTGTTTTTT	CASSGTLQGPGPSGELFF
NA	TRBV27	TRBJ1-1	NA	TGTGCCAGCAGTATCCGGGGTAGCATGAACACTGGAGCTTTCTTT	CASSIRGSMNTGAFF
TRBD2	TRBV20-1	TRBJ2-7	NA	TGCAGTGCTAGAGATACTAGCGGCCTCTACGAGCAGTACTTC	CSARDTSGLYEQYF
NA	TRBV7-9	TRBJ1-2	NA	TGTGCCAGCAGCTTAATGGGATTTGACTATGGCTACACCTTC	CASSLMGFDYGYTF
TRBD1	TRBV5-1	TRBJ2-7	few	TGCGCCAGCAGCTTGTGGGGACAGGACCTCCCTTACGAGCAGTACTTC	CASSLWGQDLPYEQYF
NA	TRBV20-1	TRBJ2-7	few	TGCAGTGCCAAACAGGGTGTGGGAGGATACGAGCAGTACTTC	CSAKQGVGGYEQYF
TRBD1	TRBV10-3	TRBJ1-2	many	TGTGCCATCACTGGGACAGACTATGGCTACACCTTC	CAITGTDYGYTF
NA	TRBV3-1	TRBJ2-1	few	TGTGCCAGCAGCCCTACAGTTAGCTCCTACAATGAGCAGTTCTTC	CASSPTVSSYNEQFF
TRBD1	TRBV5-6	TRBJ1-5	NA	TGTGCCAGCAGTATCCTCCGGGACAGGGCTGAACAGCCCCAGCATTTT	CASSILRDRAEQPQHF
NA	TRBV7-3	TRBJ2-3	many	TGTGCCAGCAGCTTAAGTGGGGGTCCCACAGATACGCAGTATTTT	CASSLSGGPTDTQYF
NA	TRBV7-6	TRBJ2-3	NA	TGTGCCAGCAGCTCACCACGAGGGAGCGGATCTAGCACAGATACGCAGTATTTT	CASSSPRGSGSSTDTQYF
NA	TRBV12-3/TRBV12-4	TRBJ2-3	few	TGTGCCAGTACCGGGTCCTGGCAAGATACGCAGTATTTT	CASTGSWQDTQYF
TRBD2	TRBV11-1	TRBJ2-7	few	TGTGCCAGCAGCTCCAACCTAGCGGGCGCAACCTACGAGCAGTACTTC	CASSSNLAGATYEQYF
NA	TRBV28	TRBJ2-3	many	TGTGCCAGCAGTTTAGACTACCTTAGGGCAGATACGCAGTATTTT	CASSLDYLRADTQYF
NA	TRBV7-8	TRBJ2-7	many	TGTGCCAGCAGCGGTGGACTCTACGAGCAGTACTTC	CASSGGLYEQYF
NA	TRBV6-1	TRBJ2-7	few	TGTGCCAGCAGTCGTAGCGGTCCGAGCTCCTACGAGCAGTACTTC	CASSRSGPSSYEQYF
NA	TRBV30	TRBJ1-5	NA	TGTGCCTGGATAGAAGAAACAGGGAGTTCAGAGCAGCCCCAGCATTTT	CAWIEETGSSEQPQHF
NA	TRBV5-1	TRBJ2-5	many	TGCGCCAGCAGCTTGAGTAGCGCCCAAGAGACCCAGTACTTC	CASSLSSAQETQYF
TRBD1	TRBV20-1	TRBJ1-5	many	TGCAGTGCTAGAGAAGGGGGCAGGGTAAGGCAGCCCCAGCATTTT	CSAREGGRVRQPQHF
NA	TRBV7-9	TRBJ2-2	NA	TGTGCCAGCAGCGCAGCCCGTTTGACAGGTCGGTGGTCCGGGGAGCTGTTTTTT	CASSAARLTGRWSGELFF
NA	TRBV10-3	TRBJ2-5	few	TGTGCCATCAGTGCAGACCAAGAGACCCAGTACTTC	CAISADQETQYF
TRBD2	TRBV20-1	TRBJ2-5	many	TGCAGTGCTAGCGGGACTAGCGAGAACCAAGAGACCCAGTACTTC	CSASGTSENQETQYF
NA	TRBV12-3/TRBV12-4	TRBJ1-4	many	TGTGCCAGCAGTTTAGGAGGGGCAGGATACGAAAAACTGTTTTTT	CASSLGGAGYEKLFF
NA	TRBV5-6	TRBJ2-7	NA	TGTGCCAGCAGCTATGCAGGAAGGTACGAGCAGTACTTC	CASSYAGRYEQYF
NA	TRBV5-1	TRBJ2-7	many	TGCGCCAGCGGGACCGGGGACACCTTCTACGAGCAGTACTTC	CASGTGDTFYEQYF
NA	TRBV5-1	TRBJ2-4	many	TGCGCCAGCAGCTTAGTAGGGGGCAAAAACATTCAGTACTTC	CASSLVGGKNIQYF
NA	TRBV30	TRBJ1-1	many	TGTGCCTGGAGGGCCCCCGGAGGTGAAGCTTTCTTT	CAWRAPGGEAFF
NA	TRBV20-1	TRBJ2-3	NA	TGCAGTGTGGACGGGGAGGGCACAGATACGCAGTATTTT	CSVDGEGTDTQYF
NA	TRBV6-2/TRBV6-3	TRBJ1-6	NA	TGTGCCAGCAGTGATTCGGGGCAGATCTATAATTCACCCCTCCACTTT	CASSDSGQIYNSPLHF
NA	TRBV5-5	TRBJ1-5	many	TGTGCCAGCAGCCTTAGGACCACTCAAGATCAGCCCCAGCATTTT	CASSLRTTQDQPQHF
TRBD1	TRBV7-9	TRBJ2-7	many	TGTGCCAGCAGCTTAGAGGGACAGGTCCCCTACGAGCAGTACTTC	CASSLEGQVPYEQYF
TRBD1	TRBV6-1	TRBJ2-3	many	TGTGCCACCATTGGGGACAGGGGAACAGATACGCAGTATTTT	CATIGDRGTDTQYF
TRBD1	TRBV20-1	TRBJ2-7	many	TGCAGTGCTAGAGATAACAGGGGGACCTTAAACGAGCAGTACTTC	CSARDNRGTLNEQYF